This entry concerns a single T cell receptor (beta chain). J lost 3 bases, V lost 4 bases, and 8 bases had no gene match. Germline CDR1 reads SGHRS; CDR2 reads YFSETQ. CDR3 length equals 15 residues. These data belong to a study of blood T cell repertoires in COVID-19. Background on the study: From T cells, B-cell-depleted T cells, or PBMCs came the material, which was cDNA or gDNA.

Original data processing: Amplified reference gene primers provided the basis for estimating nucleated cell counts. Sequencing used immunoSEQ multiplex PCR; TCRdb keeps in-frame clones, though not all of them. V and J calls and clone size are those listed in that table; D and trimming were worked out from the DNA. The data show about 160,000 clones, with roughly 86% seen just once and over 3.5% held by the top ten. The chain joins TRBV5-1 to TRBJ1-1; 8 bases are shared with TRBD1. This sequence was found in a woman aged 55-69 years who had recovered from COVID-19. The sequenced sample was peripheral blood. CDR3 region: CASSRTGSWDTEAFF. The CDR3 DNA sequence: TGCGCCAGCAGCCGGACAGGGTCATGGGACACTGAAGCTTTCTTT.